The entry below describes one TCR beta chain. The data belong to a study of technical replicates of blood from a handful of donors. The method was immunoSEQ multiplex PCR; TCRdb's version includes in-frame clones alone and lacks a portion of them. There are about 15,000 clones in the sample; 86% occur only once, and 9.5% to 15% lies in the top ten. V was pared by 6 bases and J by 5 bases, with 5 bases of the junction left unmatched. The CDR3 runs to 13 residues. Germline V gene data show CDR1 as SGHNT and CDR2 as YYREEE (reference sequence). The source of this sequence is a human donor in good health. The chain has TRBV5-4 and TRBJ2-7, with 10 bases identical to TRBD1. Input material: PBMCs. For the CDR3, the DNA is TGTGCCAGCACCCGACAGGGGGCCGACGAGCAGTACTTC. Its translation is CASTRQGADEQYF.